What follows is one T cell receptor beta chain and its context. The antigen remains undetermined. The CDR3 has 14 residues. From germline, CDR1 is MGHRA and CDR2 YSYEKL. Trimming removed 0 bases from V and 1 base from J, with 4 bases in between. The data derive from a study of radiotherapy plus CTLA-4 blockade in lung cancer. Whole-study context: Across the patients, objective responses occurred in under 20%, and disease control in 30% to 35%.

Method: immunoSEQ multiplex PCR; TCRdb's copy keeps in-frame clones and lacks some. The sample contains approximately 97,000 clones, 83% of which appear only once. Patients had chemo-refractory metastatic non-small-cell lung cancer and received focal radiation plus CTLA-4 blockade that used ipilimumab. The study, taken as a whole, reports: After radiotherapy and ipilimumab, tumor-derived clones expanded in peripheral blood. Interferon-beta, together with early blood T cell clone dynamics, reportedly best predicted response.

The sample consisted of peripheral blood, taken from a patient treated with radiotherapy plus ipilimumab. This receptor was taken from a human donor with non-small cell lung cancer who had stable disease on radiotherapy plus ipilimumab. V and J are TRBV4-1 and TRBJ2-1; the D is unclear. This CDR3 is CASSQDLSYNEQFF. As DNA, the CDR3 is TGCGCCAGCAGCCAAGACTTATCCTACAATGAGCAGTTCTTC.